This TCR beta chain was sequenced for a study of cytomegalovirus exposure and HLA in healthy donors. Whole-study results and caveats: It was 150 to 200 TCR beta chains that were listed as cytomegalovirus-associated. One later analysis, an examination of the 90 to 150 validation repertoires, found that first-cohort TCR clusters tended to co-occur in them. Specific recognition of CMV antigens was confirmed in vitro for a few chains (all CMV-associated).

The approximately 120-subject validation cohort, separate from the approximately 660-subject first cohort, included the donors. The CDR3 consists of 14 residues. The germline V gene encodes CDR1 KGHSH and CDR2 LQKENI. V shed 6 bases and J 6 bases; nucleotides not matched to a gene: 4. TCRdb's table, derived via immunoSEQ multiplex PCR, lists solely in-frame clones and lacks some. The sample includes about 71,000 clones, roughly 94% of them seen just once. About this clone: The antigen is unknown.

The chain employs TRBV18 and TRBJ1-4; the match to TRBD1 covers 10 bases. The TCR was taken from a young man in good health and CMV-seropositive. The sample taken for sequencing was PBMCs. CDR3 region: CASSTGGVHEKLFF. DNA of the CDR3: TGTGCCAGCTCGACAGGGGGCGTGCATGAAAAACTGTTTTTT.